The 13 T cell receptor beta chains below were found in one sample sequenced in a study of blood T cell repertoires in COVID-19. The method was immunoSEQ multiplex PCR; TCRdb's version includes in-frame clones alone and lacks a portion of them. The data show roughly 20,000 clones, with just under 90% seen just once and approximately 12% held by the top ten. Sequenced sample: peripheral blood. Receptors originate from a human donor in a cohort sampled during active COVID-19.

This chain joins TRBV18 and TRBJ1-2; 8 bases fit TRBD1. The CDR3 is 15 amino acids. Germline V gene sequence: CDR1 KGHSH, CDR2 LQKENI. V lost 3 bases to trimming and J lost 4 bases; unmatched junction nucleotides: 7. In DNA, the CDR3 is TGTGCCAGCTCACCCCCGGGACAGGAAATCTATGGCTACACCTTC. Translation gives CASSPPGQEIYGYTF. Based on the CDR3 plus reference TRBV18 and TRBJ1-2, the full variable domain is NAGVMQNPRHLVRRRGQEARLRCSPMKGHSHVYWYRQLPEEGLKFMVYLQKENIIDESGMPKERFSAEFPKEGPSILRIQQVVRGDSAAYFCASSPPGQEIYGYTFGSGTRLTVV.

The V and J genes are TRBV7-9 and TRBJ2-7, with 12 bases lining up with TRBD2. With 3 bases clipped from V and 6 bases from J, the junction kept 6 bases outside the gene matches. The CDR3 consists of 15 residues. From germline, CDR1 is SEHNR and CDR2 FQNEAQ (reference sequence). CDR3 coding DNA: TGTGCCAGCAGCTTCTCACTAGCGGGAGGTTCCGAGCAGTACTTC. It is translated as CASSFSLAGGSEQYF.

The chain recombines TRBV4-2 with TRBJ2-1; 10 bases map to TRBD2. The V gene end was trimmed by 4 bases and the J gene end by 7 bases; junction bases not matched to a gene: 13. The CDR3 sequence is 17 residues long. CDR1 and CDR2 from the germline V gene are LGHNA and YNFKEQ. The CDR3: CASSRPKGAGGRNEQFF. For the CDR3, the DNA is TGTGCCAGCAGCCGGCCCAAGGGAGCGGGGGGGAGGAATGAGCAGTTCTTC.

This clone was recorded a few times. This chain connects TRBV19 to TRBJ2-7; 9 positions agree with TRBD1. The CDR3 has 13 residues. Germline CDR1 LNHDA, CDR2 SQIVND (reference sequence). The V gene end was trimmed by 0 bases and the J gene end by 9 bases; junction bases not matched to a gene: 3. CDR3 sequence reads: CASSIEDRGVQYF. CDR3 in DNA: TGTGCCAGTAGTATAGAAGACAGGGGGGTGCAGTACTTC.

This chain connects TRBV27 to TRBJ2-1; 8 nucleotides line up with TRBD1. In germline, CDR1 is MNHEY, CDR2 SMNVEV (reference sequence). The junction had 6 bases not matched to a gene; V was cut back by 4 bases and J by 7 bases. The CDR3 has 14 amino acids. In DNA, the CDR3 is TGTGCCAGCAGTTCAGGACAGGGCAAGAATGAGCAGTTCTTC. Translated, it gives CASSSGQGKNEQFF.

The CDR3: CASSDPPGTSGRGAYEQYF. CDR3 nucleotide sequence: TGTGCCAGCAGTGATCCTCCCGGGACTAGCGGGAGAGGGGCCTACGAGCAGTACTTC. The V and J genes are TRBV6-1 and TRBJ2-7; TRBD2 agrees at 14 bases. From germline, CDR1 is MNHNS and CDR2 SASEGT. J gave up 2 bases and V 3 bases, and 12 bases lay outside the gene matches. The CDR3 length is 19 residues.

DNA of the CDR3: TGTGCCAGCAGCGTAGCGGTAGCGGGAAACACCGGGGAGCTGTTTTTT. Amino acid sequence: CASSVAVAGNTGELFF. This chain joins TRBV9 and TRBJ2-2; 8 bases agree with TRBD2. The CDR3 length is 16 residues. Germline lookup yields CDR1 SGDLS and CDR2 YYNGEE. Trimming at V came to 0 bases and at J to 2 bases, leaving 3 bases not matched to a gene. The whole variable domain, filled in from reference TRBV9 and TRBJ2-2, reads DSGVTQTPKHLITATGQRVTLRCSPRSGDLSVYWYQQSLDQGLQFLIQYYNGEERAKGNILERFSAQQFPDLHSELNLSSLELGDSALYFCASSVAVAGNTGELFFGEGSRLTVL.

The chain joins TRBV6-2 or TRBV6-3 to TRBJ2-7; 7 positions match TRBD2. Germline lookup yields CDR1 MNHEY and CDR2 SVGEGT. J lost 2 bases, V lost 0 bases, and 4 bases had no gene match. The CDR3 contains 15 residues. CDR3 region: CASSYSDGRAYEQYF. The CDR3 DNA sequence: TGTGCCAGCAGTTACTCTGATGGGAGGGCCTACGAGCAGTACTTC.

V and J are TRBV28 and TRBJ1-3; 10 positions match TRBD1. Germline V gene data show CDR1 as MDHEN and CDR2 as SYDVKM. This CDR3 region has 19 residues. The V segment lost 5 bases and the J segment 0 bases; nucleotides outside the gene matches: 13. The CDR3 DNA reads TGTGCCAGCAGTACGGGACAGGGGTCACTAACTTTCTCTGGAAACACCATATATTTT. Translation: CASSTGQGSLTFSGNTIYF.

This CDR3 reads CASSSTGTSRTGELFF. CDR3 coding DNA: TGTGCCAGCAGCTCGACCGGGACTAGTAGGACCGGGGAGCTGTTTTTT. This sequence joins TRBV9 and TRBJ2-2, with 8 bases identical to TRBD2. CDR1 is SGDLS and CDR2 is YYNGEE in the germline V gene. The CDR3 covers 16 residues. J was trimmed by 5 bases and V by 4 bases; bases with no gene match: 10.

The chain uses TRBV7-9 and TRBJ1-4; the match to TRBD1 covers 8 bases. The CDR3 runs 14 residues. V trimming: 4 bases; J trimming: 7 bases; junction bases outside the gene matches: 5. Germline values: CDR1 SEHNR, CDR2 FQNEAQ (reference sequence). The CDR3 nucleotides are TGTGCCAGCAGCTACGGACAGGGCGGTGAAAAACTGTTTTTT. It is translated as CASSYGQGGEKLFF.

The genes are TRBV7-2 and TRBJ1-2; TRBD1 agrees at 7 bases. The CDR3 runs to 16 residues. The V and J ends lost 5 bases and 4 bases, in that order; junction bases with no gene match: 13. Per the germline V gene, CDR1 is SGHTA and CDR2 is FQGNSA. CDR3 bases: TGTGCCAGCAGCCTCGAACAGGGGAGTTTGGGCTATGGCTACACCTTC. This codes for CASSLEQGSLGYGYTF.

Comment on this clone: Sequence at one end of the junction differs from germline and may be a read error. This chain joins TRBV7-7 and TRBJ2-6, with D possibly TRBD1 on 6 matching bases. The CDR3 is made up of 15 amino acids. The germline V gene has CDR1 SSHAT and CDR2 FNYEAQ (reference sequence). The CDR3 reads CASSLSGAGANVLTF. The CDR3 DNA follows: TGTGCTAGCAGCTTATCAGGGGCAGGGGCCAACGTCCTGACTTTC.